Listed here are 9 T cell receptor beta chains from one sample, sequenced in a study of blood T cell repertoires in COVID-19. The repertoire was sequenced with immunoSEQ multiplex PCR; TCRdb's copy has only in-frame clones and lacks some. The table shows roughly 96,000 clones, with about 80% occurring only once. The sequenced material came from peripheral blood. These receptors all stem from a man aged 55 to 70 with acute or convalescent COVID-19.

This clone came up a few times. This chain links TRBV4-1 with TRBJ1-1; D is possibly TRBD1 (5 bases). CDR1 MGHRA and CDR2 YSYEKL come from the germline V gene. V shed 2 bases and J shed 0 bases, with 10 bases lying between them. The CDR3 runs 15 residues. Here the CDR3 reads CASSQTDIMNTEAFF. CDR3 DNA: TGCGCCAGCAGCCAAACGGACATTATGAACACTGAAGCTTTCTTT.

The V and J genes are TRBV7-6 and TRBJ1-3; 7 bases line up with TRBD1. This CDR3 contains 14 residues. Germline values: CDR1 SGHVS, CDR2 FNYEAQ. Losses at the gene ends were 2 bases for V and 8 bases for J; bases not matched to a gene: 6. The CDR3 region is CASSLSPGGDTIYF. The CDR3 DNA reads as TGTGCCAGCAGCTTATCTCCAGGGGGAGACACCATATATTTT.

Only one count was recorded for this clone. The CDR3, as DNA: TGCGCCAGCAGCCCAGGGGGACCGACCGGGGAGCTGTTTTTT. It encodes CASSPGGPTGELFF. The rearrangement uses TRBV5-1 and TRBJ2-2; 7 bases are a match to TRBD1. CDR1 is SGHRS, CDR2 YFSETQ, per germline. Losses at the gene ends were 4 bases for V and 5 bases for J; bases not matched to a gene: 5. The length of the CDR3 is 14 residues.

This chain uses TRBV6-5 with TRBJ1-2, with D maybe TRBD1 (5 bases). The CDR3 spans 15 residues. In germline, CDR1 is MNHEY, CDR2 SVGAGI. V lost 8 bases to trimming and J lost 0 bases, with 16 bases between them. CDR3 residues: CASFLTGGANYGYTF. CDR3 bases: TGTGCCAGCTTTCTCACCGGGGGAGCTAACTATGGCTACACCTTC.

The chain has TRBV2 and TRBJ1-1; perhaps TRBD1 as D (5 bases). The CDR3 totals 16 residues. Looked up from germline, CDR1 is SNHLY and CDR2 is FYNNEI. V was clipped by 6 bases and J by 1 base, with 18 bases between them. The DNA for the CDR3 is TGTGCCAGCAGCCAGGGCCGGCAGGGCTGGAACACTGAAGCTTTCTTT. It yields the protein CASSQGRQGWNTEAFF.

The chain carries TRBV5-4 and TRBJ2-1; 12 bases agree with TRBD2. Germline-derived CDR1 and CDR2 are SGHNT and YYREEE (reference sequence). V was clipped by 4 bases and J by 2 bases; unmatched bases: 7. The length of the CDR3 is 17 residues. CDR3 nucleotide sequence: TGTGCCAGCAGCCAGACTAGCGGGAGACCCCCCTACAATGAGCAGTTCTTC. Amino acid sequence: CASSQTSGRPPYNEQFF.

The V and J genes are TRBV30 and TRBJ2-1, with D possibly TRBD1 on 5 matching bases. Germline-derived CDR1 and CDR2 are GTSNPN and SVGIG (reference sequence). The CDR3 covers 11 residues. Trimming removed 0 bases at V and 13 bases at J, with 10 bases between. The CDR3 here is CAWSVGATQFF. The CDR3 DNA reads TGTGCCTGGAGTGTTGGGGCTACCCAGTTCTTC.

V and J are TRBV5-5 and TRBJ1-6; D perhaps matches TRBD1 (5 bases). There are 14 residues in the CDR3. Germline V CDR1 and CDR2: SGHKS, YYEKEE (reference sequence). V shed 4 bases and J shed 14 bases, with 19 bases lying between them. This CDR3 reads CASSTGTRVAALHF. CDR3 coding DNA: TGTGCCAGCAGCACCGGGACTCGGGTAGCGGCCCTCCACTTT.

The chain is built from TRBV27 and TRBJ1-1, with D possibly TRBD1 on 6 matching bases. The CDR3 length is 15 residues. Germline CDR1 reads MNHEY; CDR2 reads SMNVEV (reference sequence). Trimming left V 5 bases short and J 0 bases short, with 13 bases between. DNA of the CDR3: TGTGCCAGCAGTCGACAAGGACAGATGAACACTGAAGCTTTCTTT. It specifies CASSRQGQMNTEAFF.